One sample yielded the 21 T cell receptor beta chains listed below, sequenced in a study of blood T cell repertoires in COVID-19. Here immunoSEQ multiplex PCR was the method, and the copy in TCRdb shows in-frame clones only, minus some. The sample lists under 250,000 clones, 65% to 90% occurring once. Sequenced sample: PBMCs or T cells enriched from blood (not recorded which). All receptors derive from a woman in her forties or fifties with acute COVID-19.

This sequence joins TRBV11-3 and TRBJ2-2, with unresolved D. Germline-derived CDR1 and CDR2 are SGHNT and YENEEA. The CDR3 covers 13 residues. The ends were cut back, 5 bases at V and 8 bases at J, with 12 bases in the middle. Written as DNA, the CDR3 is TGTGCCAGCAGCCTTATTCTCGGGGGGGAGCTGTTTTTT. It encodes CASSLILGGELFF.

This chain links TRBV7-2 with TRBJ1-1; D is possibly TRBD1 (6 bases). Per germline, CDR1 SGHTA and CDR2 FQGNSA. The CDR3 sequence is 14 residues long. V was trimmed by 11 bases and J by 5 bases, leaving 21 bases between them. CDR3 amino acids: CAAEGGGLGTEAFF. CDR3 in DNA: TGTGCCGCCGAGGGCGGGGGGCTGGGGACTGAAGCTTTCTTT.

V and J are TRBV18 and TRBJ1-2, with unresolved D. The length of the CDR3 is 18 residues. V gave up 1 base and J gave up 7 bases, with 25 bases separating them. Germline CDR1 and CDR2: KGHSH and LQKENI. CDR3 region: CASSPRMSGSPSLGGYTF. The CDR3, as DNA: TGTGCCAGCTCACCACGTATGTCGGGGAGCCCTAGTCTCGGTGGCTACACCTTC.

The rearrangement links TRBV4-2 to TRBJ2-5, with D tentatively TRBD1 (6 bases). CDR1 is LGHNA, CDR2 YNFKEQ, per germline. This CDR3 region has 16 residues. Trimming took off 3 bases at V and 0 bases at J, with 14 bases between the two ends. The CDR3 region has the DNA TGTGCCAGCAGCCAGGGGGCCGGGTCAGACCAAGAGACCCAGTACTTC. As protein: CASSQGAGSDQETQYF.

The rearrangement links TRBV11-2 to TRBJ2-2; 8 bases line up with TRBD2. Per germline, CDR1 SGHAT and CDR2 FQNNGV. The CDR3 covers 16 residues. Unmatched junction bases numbered 8, after V lost 1 base and J lost 7 bases. As DNA, the CDR3 is TGTGCCAGCAGCTTAGTGGTCGGGGGGGCCGGCGGGGAGCTGTTTTTT. As protein: CASSLVVGGAGGELFF.

J is TRBJ1-2 and V is TRBV7-2; unclear D gene. With 3 bases removed from V and 7 bases from J, the gap between germline ends came to 12 bases. This CDR3 comprises 13 residues. The germline CDR1 and CDR2 sequences are SGHTA and FQGNSA. The chain's CDR3 is CASSFLYGGGYTF. The CDR3 DNA follows: TGTGCCAGCAGCTTCCTTTATGGAGGTGGCTACACCTTC.

The CDR3 is CASGLPGGLGSPLHF. DNA for the CDR3: TGTGCTAGTGGTCTCCCAGGGGGGTTAGGTTCACCCCTCCACTTT. V usage is TRBV12-5 and J usage is TRBJ1-6; 7 bases line up with TRBD1. J gave up 9 bases and V 5 bases, and 10 bases lay outside the gene matches. Germline V CDR1 and CDR2: LGHNT, FRNRAP. The CDR3 sequence is 15 residues long.

The chain employs TRBV6-5 and TRBJ1-3, with TRBD1 matching 9 bases. V gave up 6 bases and J gave up 1 base; unmatched junction bases: 4. This CDR3 is 15 amino acids long. From germline, CDR1 is MNHEY and CDR2 SVGAGI. The CDR3 is CASRLGTGSGNTIYF. CDR3 DNA: TGTGCCAGCAGGTTAGGGACAGGGTCTGGAAACACCATATATTTT.

In regard to this clone: One end of the junction fails to match germline, which may point to a read error. CDR3 in DNA: TGCGCCAGTAGCTCTTTTGGGGAGGCCACTGAAGCTTTCTTT. Translation gives CASSSFGEATEAFF. This chain uses TRBV5-1 with TRBJ1-1; D remains unclear. The CDR3 is made up of 14 amino acids. CDR1 and CDR2 from the germline V gene are SGHRS and YFSETQ.

V and J are TRBV5-1 and TRBJ1-3, with a possible D match to TRBD1 (5 bases). Germline V gives CDR1 SGHRS, CDR2 YFSETQ. Trimming stripped 4 bases from V and 0 bases from J, with 14 bases between. This CDR3 comprises 16 residues. CDR3 amino acids: CASSRETGFSGNTIYF. The DNA of the CDR3 is TGCGCCAGCAGCCGAGAAACAGGCTTCTCTGGAAACACCATATATTTT.

The chain links TRBV5-1 to TRBJ1-1; 7 bases are a match to TRBD1. The V gene end was trimmed by 0 bases and the J gene end by 8 bases; junction bases not matched to a gene: 7. This CDR3 is built from 14 residues. Germline assignment: CDR1 SGHRS and CDR2 YFSETQ. CDR3 sequence reads: CASSLGQGGLEAFF. The CDR3 DNA follows: TGCGCCAGCAGCTTGGGACAGGGCGGTTTGGAAGCTTTCTTT.

This clone was detected only once. The V call is TRBV25-1, the J call TRBJ2-7; 16 bases map to TRBD2. Trimming took 4 bases from V and 6 from J; bases not matched to a gene: 6. The germline V gene has CDR1 MGHDK and CDR2 SYGVNS. The CDR3 is made up of 16 amino acids. DNA for the CDR3: TGTGCCAGCAGTGCGGGACTAGCGGGGGGGCCCGGCGAGCAGTACTTC. This encodes CASSAGLAGGPGEQYF.

The V and J genes are TRBV2 and TRBJ1-5, with TRBD1 as a possible D gene (5 bases). V shed 5 bases and J shed 2 bases, with 13 bases lying between them. The CDR3 contains 15 residues. The germline V gene encodes CDR1 SNHLY and CDR2 FYNNEI. The CDR3 is CASSFESGGNQPQHF. The CDR3 DNA sequence: TGTGCCAGCAGTTTCGAATCGGGGGGCAATCAGCCCCAGCATTTT.

This sequence joins TRBV9 and TRBJ1-2, with 10 nucleotides matching TRBD1. V was pared by 4 bases and J by 5 bases, with 5 bases of the junction left unmatched. The CDR3 is 14 residues long. The germline CDR1 and CDR2 sequences are SGDLS and YYNGEE. The CDR3, as DNA: TGTGCCAGCAGCCAGACAGGGGGCTCGTATGGCTACACCTTC. It is translated as CASSQTGGSYGYTF.

The chain recombines TRBV3-1 (or the pseudogene TRBV3-2) with TRBJ2-1; TRBD2 aligns across 8 bases. The germline V gene encodes CDR1 LGHDT and CDR2 YNNKEL (reference sequence). The V and J ends lost 6 bases and 6 bases, in that order; junction bases with no gene match: 4. This CDR3 has 13 residues. Here the CDR3 reads CASRPRGGNEQFF. The CDR3 coding sequence is TGTGCCAGCAGACCTCGGGGGGGCAATGAGCAGTTCTTC.

This chain connects TRBV19 to TRBJ1-6, with D possibly being TRBD1 (6 bases). Germline CDR1 LNHDA, CDR2 SQIVND (reference sequence). The V and J ends lost 5 bases and 7 bases respectively, with 18 bases between them. This CDR3 region has 16 residues. CDR3 coding DNA: TGTGCCAGTAGTGTCTCACAGGGAACGGGGAATTCACCCCTCCACTTT. This gives the protein CASSVSQGTGNSPLHF.

CDR3: CASSLPGGSDGYTF. The CDR3 DNA reads as TGTGCCAGCAGCCTTCCAGGGGGGTCGGATGGCTACACCTTC. The chain has TRBV7-9 and TRBJ1-2; TRBD1 aligns across 7 bases. V was clipped by 5 bases and J by 6 bases; unmatched bases: 9. The CDR3 length is 14 residues. Germline V CDR1 and CDR2: SEHNR, FQNEAQ (reference sequence).

This chain connects TRBV20-1 to TRBJ1-5, with D perhaps TRBD1 (5 bases). This CDR3 contains 14 residues. V lost 4 bases and J lost 6, with 16 bases in between. Germline V gene lookup returns CDR1 DFQATT and CDR2 SNEGSKA (reference sequence). CDR3 in DNA: TGCAGTGCTACTGAGGGGTTCGCGGGTCAGCCCCAGCATTTT. It specifies CSATEGFAGQPQHF.

J is TRBJ1-5 and V is TRBV29-1; D gene unclear. This CDR3 is built from 12 residues. CDR1 SQVTM and CDR2 ANQGSEA come from the germline V gene. Trimming cost V 1 base and J 6 bases, with 7 bases left between them. The DNA for the CDR3 is TGCAGCGTTGAAGTAGGCGGTCAGCCCCAGCATTTT. It codes for CSVEVGGQPQHF.

This clone was seen a single time. The chain is built from TRBV12-3 or TRBV12-4 and TRBJ1-2, with a tentative D call TRBD1 (6 bases). This CDR3 is 13 amino acids long. The ends were cut back, 6 bases at V and 7 bases at J, with 15 bases in the middle. The CDR3 sequence: CASSPTGFTGYTF. The CDR3 nucleotides read TGTGCCAGCAGCCCTACAGGGTTTACTGGCTACACCTTC.

The chain carries TRBV30 and TRBJ1-2; D possibly corresponds to TRBD1 (6 bases). V was pared by 7 bases and J by 2 bases, with 11 bases between. Germline V gene sequence: CDR1 GTSNPN, CDR2 SVGIG (reference sequence). This CDR3 has 12 residues. The CDR3 region has the DNA TGTGCCTCCCCCGGACAGAACTATGGCTACACCTTC. This sequence encodes CASPGQNYGYTF.